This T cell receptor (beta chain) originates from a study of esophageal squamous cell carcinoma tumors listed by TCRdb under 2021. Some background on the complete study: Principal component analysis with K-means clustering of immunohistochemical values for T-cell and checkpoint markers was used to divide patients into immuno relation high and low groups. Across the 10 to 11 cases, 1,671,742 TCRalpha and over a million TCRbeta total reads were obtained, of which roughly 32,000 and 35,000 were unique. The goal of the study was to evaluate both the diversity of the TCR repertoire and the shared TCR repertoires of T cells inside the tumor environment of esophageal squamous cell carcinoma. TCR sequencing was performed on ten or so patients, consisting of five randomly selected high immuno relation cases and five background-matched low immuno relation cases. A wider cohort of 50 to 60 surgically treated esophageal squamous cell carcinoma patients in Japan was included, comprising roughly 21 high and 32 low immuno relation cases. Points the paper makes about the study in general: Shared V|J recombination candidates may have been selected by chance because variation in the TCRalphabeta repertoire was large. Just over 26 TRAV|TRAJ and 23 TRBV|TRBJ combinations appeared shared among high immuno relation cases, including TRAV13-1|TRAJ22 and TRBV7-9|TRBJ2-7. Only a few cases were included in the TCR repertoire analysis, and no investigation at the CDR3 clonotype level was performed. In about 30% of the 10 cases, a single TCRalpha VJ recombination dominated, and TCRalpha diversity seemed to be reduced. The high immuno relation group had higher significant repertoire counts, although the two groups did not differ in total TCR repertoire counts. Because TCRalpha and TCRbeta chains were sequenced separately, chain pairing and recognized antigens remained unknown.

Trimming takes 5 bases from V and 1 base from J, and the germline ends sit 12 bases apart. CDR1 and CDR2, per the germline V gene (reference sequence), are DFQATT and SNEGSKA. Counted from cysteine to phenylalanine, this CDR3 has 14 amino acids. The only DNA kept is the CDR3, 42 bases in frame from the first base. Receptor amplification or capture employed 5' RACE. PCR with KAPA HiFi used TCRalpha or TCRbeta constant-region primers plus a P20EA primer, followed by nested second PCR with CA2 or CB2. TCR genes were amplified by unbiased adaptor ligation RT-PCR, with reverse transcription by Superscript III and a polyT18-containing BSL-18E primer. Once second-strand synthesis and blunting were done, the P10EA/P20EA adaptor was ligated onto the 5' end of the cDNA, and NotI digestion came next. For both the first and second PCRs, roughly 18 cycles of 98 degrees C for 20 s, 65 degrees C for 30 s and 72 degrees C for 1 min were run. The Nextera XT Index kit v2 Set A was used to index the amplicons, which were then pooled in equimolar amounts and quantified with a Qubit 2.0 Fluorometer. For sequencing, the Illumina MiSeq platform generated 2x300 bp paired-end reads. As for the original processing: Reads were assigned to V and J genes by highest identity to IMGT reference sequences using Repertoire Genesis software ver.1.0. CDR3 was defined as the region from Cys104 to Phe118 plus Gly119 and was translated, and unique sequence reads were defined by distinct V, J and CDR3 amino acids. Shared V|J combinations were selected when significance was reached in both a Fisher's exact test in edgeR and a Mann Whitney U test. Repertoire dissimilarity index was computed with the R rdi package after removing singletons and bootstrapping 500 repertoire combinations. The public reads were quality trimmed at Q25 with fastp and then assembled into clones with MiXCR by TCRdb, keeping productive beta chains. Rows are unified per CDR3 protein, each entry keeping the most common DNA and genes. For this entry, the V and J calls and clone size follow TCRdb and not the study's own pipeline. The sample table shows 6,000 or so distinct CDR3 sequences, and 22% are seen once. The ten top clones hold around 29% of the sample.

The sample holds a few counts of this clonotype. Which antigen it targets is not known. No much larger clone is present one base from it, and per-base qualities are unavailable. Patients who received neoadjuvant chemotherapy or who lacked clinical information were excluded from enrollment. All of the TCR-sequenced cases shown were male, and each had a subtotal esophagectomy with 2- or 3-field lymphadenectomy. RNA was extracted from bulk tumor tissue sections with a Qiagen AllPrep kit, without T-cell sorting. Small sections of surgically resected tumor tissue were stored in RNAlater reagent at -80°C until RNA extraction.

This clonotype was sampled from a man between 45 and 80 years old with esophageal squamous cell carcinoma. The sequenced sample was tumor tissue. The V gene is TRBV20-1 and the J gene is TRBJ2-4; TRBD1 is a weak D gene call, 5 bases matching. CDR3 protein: CSAFDRDAKNIQYF. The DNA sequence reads TGCAGTGCTTTTGACAGAGATGCCAAAAACATTCAGTACTTC.